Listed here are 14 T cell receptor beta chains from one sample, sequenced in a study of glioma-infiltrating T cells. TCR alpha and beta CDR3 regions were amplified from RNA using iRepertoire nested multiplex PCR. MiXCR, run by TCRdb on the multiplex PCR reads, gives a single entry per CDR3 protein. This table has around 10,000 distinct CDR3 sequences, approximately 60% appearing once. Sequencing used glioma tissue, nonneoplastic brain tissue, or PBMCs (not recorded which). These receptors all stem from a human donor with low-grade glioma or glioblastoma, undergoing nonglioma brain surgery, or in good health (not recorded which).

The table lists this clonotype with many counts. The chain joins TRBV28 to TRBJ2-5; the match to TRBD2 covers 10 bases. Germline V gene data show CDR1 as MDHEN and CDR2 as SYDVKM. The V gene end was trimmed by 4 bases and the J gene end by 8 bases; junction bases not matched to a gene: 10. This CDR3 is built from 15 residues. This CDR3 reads CASSSLAGVKNTQYF. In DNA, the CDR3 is TGTGCCAGCAGTTCGCTAGCGGGAGTGAAGAATACCCAGTACTTC.

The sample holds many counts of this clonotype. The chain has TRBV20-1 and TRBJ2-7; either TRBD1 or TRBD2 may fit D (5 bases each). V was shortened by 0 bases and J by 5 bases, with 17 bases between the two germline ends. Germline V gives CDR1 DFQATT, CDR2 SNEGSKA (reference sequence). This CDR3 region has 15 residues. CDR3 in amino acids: CSARDRMRGVHEQYF. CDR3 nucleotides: TGCAGTGCTAGAGATAGGATGCGAGGGGTCCACGAGCAGTACTTC.

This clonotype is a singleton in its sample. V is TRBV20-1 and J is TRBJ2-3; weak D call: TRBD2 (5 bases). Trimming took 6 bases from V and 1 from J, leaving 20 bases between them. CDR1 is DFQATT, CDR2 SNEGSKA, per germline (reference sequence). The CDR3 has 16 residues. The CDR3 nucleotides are TGCAGTGCCCAAGACGTATACGGGGTAGGCACAGATACGCAGTATTTT. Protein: CSAQDVYGVGTDTQYF.

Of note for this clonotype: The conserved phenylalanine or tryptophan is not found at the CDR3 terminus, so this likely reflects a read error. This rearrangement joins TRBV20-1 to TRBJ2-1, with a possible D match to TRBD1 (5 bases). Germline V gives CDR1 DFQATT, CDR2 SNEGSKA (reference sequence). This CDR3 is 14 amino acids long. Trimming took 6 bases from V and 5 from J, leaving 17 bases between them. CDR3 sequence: CSAPLIDRHNEQFL. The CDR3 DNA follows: TGCAGTGCCCCGCTTATTGACAGACACAATGAGCAGTTCCTC.

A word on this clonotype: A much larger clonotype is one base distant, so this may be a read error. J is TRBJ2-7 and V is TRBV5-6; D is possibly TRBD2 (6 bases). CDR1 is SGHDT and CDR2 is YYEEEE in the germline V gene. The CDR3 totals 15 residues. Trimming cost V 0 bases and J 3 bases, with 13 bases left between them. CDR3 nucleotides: TGTGCCAGCAGCTTGGCCGGGACTCCGGACTACGAGCAGTACTTC. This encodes CASSLAGTPDYEQYF.

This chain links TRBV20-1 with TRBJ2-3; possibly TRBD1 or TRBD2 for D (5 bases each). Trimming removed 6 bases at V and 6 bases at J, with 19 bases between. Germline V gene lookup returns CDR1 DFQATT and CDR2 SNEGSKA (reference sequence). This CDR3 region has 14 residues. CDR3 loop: CSANEGPICDTQYF. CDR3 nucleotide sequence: TGCAGTGCCAATGAGGGACCCATTTGTGATACGCAGTATTTT.

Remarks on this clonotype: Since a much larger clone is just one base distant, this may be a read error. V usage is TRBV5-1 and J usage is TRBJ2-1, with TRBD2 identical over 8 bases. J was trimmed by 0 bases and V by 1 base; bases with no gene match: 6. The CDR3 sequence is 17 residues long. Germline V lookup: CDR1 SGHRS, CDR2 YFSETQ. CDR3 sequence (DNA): TGCGCCAGCAGCTTGAGCGGGAGCGTACCCTCCTACAATGAGCAGTTCTTC. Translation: CASSLSGSVPSYNEQFF.

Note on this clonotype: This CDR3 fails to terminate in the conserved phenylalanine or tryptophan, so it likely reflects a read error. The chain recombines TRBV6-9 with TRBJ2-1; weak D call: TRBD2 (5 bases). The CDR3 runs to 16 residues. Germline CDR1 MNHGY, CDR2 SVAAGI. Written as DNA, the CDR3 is TGTGCCAGCACTTCACTCCTGGGGAGCTCCTACAATGGGCAGTTCATC. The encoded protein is CASTSLLGSSYNGQFI.

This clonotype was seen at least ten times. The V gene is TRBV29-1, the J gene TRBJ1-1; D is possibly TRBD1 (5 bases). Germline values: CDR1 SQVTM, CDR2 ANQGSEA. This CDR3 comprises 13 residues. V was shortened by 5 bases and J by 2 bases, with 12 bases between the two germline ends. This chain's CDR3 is CSVTQGGNTEAFF. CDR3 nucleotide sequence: TGCAGCGTTACGCAGGGAGGAAACACTGAAGCTTTCTTT.

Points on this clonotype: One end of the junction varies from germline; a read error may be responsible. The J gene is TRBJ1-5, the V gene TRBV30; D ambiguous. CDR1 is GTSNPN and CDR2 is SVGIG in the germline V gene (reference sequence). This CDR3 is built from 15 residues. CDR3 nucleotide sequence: TGTGCCTGTAGAGAGGCGCCTGATAGCAATCAGCGCCAGCATTTT. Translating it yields CACREAPDSNQRQHF.

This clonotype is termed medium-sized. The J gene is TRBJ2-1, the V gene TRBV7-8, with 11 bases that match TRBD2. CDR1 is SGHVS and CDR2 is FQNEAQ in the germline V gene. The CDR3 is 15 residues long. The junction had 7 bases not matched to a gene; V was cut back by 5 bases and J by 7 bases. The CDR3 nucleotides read TGTGCCAGCAGCCTAATGGGACTAGCGGTGAATGAGCAGTTCTTC. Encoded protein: CASSLMGLAVNEQFF. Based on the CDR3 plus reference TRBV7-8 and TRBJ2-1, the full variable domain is GAGVSQSPRYKVAKRGQDVALRCDPISGHVSLFWYQQALGQGPEFLTYFQNEAQLDKSGLPSDRFFAERPEGSVSTLKIQRTQQEDSAVYLCASSLMGLAVNEQFFGPGTRLTVL.

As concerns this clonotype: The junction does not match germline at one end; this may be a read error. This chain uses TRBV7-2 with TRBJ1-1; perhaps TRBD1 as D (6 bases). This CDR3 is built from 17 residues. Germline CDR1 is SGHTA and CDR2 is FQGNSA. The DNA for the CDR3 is TGCGCCAGCAGCCCCTCCCCTAAGGACAGCATGAACACTGAAGCTTTCTTT. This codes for CASSPSPKDSMNTEAFF. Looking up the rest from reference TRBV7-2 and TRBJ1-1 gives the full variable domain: GAGVSQSPSNKVTEKGKDVELRCDPISGHTALYWYRQSLGQGLEFLIYFQGNSAPDKSGLPSDRFSAERTGGSVSTLTIQRTQQEDSAVYLCASSPSPKDSMNTEAFFGQGTRLTVV.

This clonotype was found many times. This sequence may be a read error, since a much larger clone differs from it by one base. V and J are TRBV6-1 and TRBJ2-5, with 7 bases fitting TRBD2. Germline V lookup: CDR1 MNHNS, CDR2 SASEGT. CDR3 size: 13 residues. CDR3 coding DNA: TGTGCCAGCGAGGGAGGGGCTCAAGGGACCCAGTACTTC. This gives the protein CASEGGAQGTQYF.

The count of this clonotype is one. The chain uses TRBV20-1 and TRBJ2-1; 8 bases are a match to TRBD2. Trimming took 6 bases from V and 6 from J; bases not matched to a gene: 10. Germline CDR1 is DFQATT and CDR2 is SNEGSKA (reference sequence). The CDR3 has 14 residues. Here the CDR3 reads CSAVGGRPSNEQFF. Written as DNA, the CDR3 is TGCAGTGCGGTGGGCGGGAGGCCATCCAATGAGCAGTTCTTC.